This TCR beta chain is drawn from a study of shared clonotypes between healthy human individuals. This clone was observed once. Sequenced by immunoSEQ multiplex PCR; TCRdb stores in-frame clones only, minus some. This repertoire shows approximately 1.9 million clones, around 95% found once; its top ten account for about 1.7%. Germline V lookup: CDR1 SGHVS, CDR2 FNYEAQ. V was clipped by 3 bases and J by 6 bases, with 5 bases between them. The CDR3 loop spans 12 amino acids. CD45RO-negative CD8 cells positively selected for CCR7 made up the naive population, which excluded terminally differentiated effector memory CD45RA+ cells.

The TCR originated in a man between 18 and 35 years old in good health. Some clones in this sample may be carry-over from other donors' samples. The rearrangement joins TRBV7-6 to TRBJ2-2; unclear D gene. The sample consisted of naive CD8+ T cells from PBMCs. CDR3 DNA: TGTGCCAGCAGCTTCCAGCCCGGGGAGCTGTTTTTT. Its translation: CASSFQPGELFF.